Included here is one T cell receptor (beta chain) sequence, with context. The antigen remains unidentified. The data were taken from a study of OX40 agonist ivuxolimab in advanced cancers. Study-level information: Three patients had partial responses: one hepatocellular carcinoma, two cutaneous melanoma.

Sequencing was performed with immunoSEQ multiplex PCR; in TCRdb, only in-frame clones are kept and a portion is missing. The repertoire includes roughly 25,000 clones, around 90% of them detected once, and roughly a fifth sits in the top ten. CDR3 length: 16 amino acids. Trimming took off 6 bases at V and 0 bases at J, with 12 bases between the two ends. CDR1 and CDR2 (germline): LNHDA, SQIVND (reference sequence). General observations from the study: Some nonresponders likewise displayed low normalized T-cell clonal expansion. CD8+ T cells were the subset that, on average, had more expanded clones than CD4+.

The sequence was obtained from an adult with an advanced solid tumor such as melanoma, head and neck, liver or kidney cancer. The source was CD4+ or CD8+ T cells sorted from blood, collected in a trial of the OX40 agonist ivuxolimab. The chain carries TRBV19 and TRBJ1-6; D gene unclear. CDR3 in amino acids: CASRPIRSSYNSPLHF. The CDR3 coding sequence is TGTGCCAGTAGACCTATCAGGAGCTCCTATAATTCACCCCTCCACTTT.